The text below deals with one TCR beta chain. A read error may produce the germline difference seen at one junction end. The record originates from a study of tumor-infiltrating lymphocytes in primary liver carcinoma. A constant-region primer served to make TCR beta cDNA from about 500 ng total RNA. It was through three nested multiplex PCR rounds of slightly modified ARM-PCR that TCR beta libraries arose. TCRdb ran MiXCR on the multiplex PCR reads and lists one entry per CDR3 protein. The sample contains about 41,000 distinct CDR3 sequences, 73% of which appear only once. Taking about 18-30 mg of unsorted bulk tissue, the authors co-extracted RNA and DNA. Every one of the tumor samples had a viable tumor cell content above 75%. This sequence was found in a man aged 40-49 years with primary liver carcinoma and hepatitis B virus infection. Sequencing input: liver tumor tissue from sampling region 2. The subset here: tumor region T2, inferior pole.

As DNA, the CDR3 is TGTGCCAGCAGTCTGGGGACCAGCGGATCCTACAATGAGCATTTATTC. It encodes CASSLGTSGSYNEHLF. V and J are TRBV6-5 and TRBJ2-1; D is possibly TRBD1 or TRBD2 (5 bases each). In germline, CDR1 is MNHEY, CDR2 SVGAGI. The CDR3 is 16 residues long.